This TCR beta chain was identified during a study of T cell repertoires in cytomegalovirus infection. Study background: Recently described HLA-C-restricted plus well-studied HLA-B-restricted CMV epitopes were used. Matching HLA type and CMV infection were both indicated by public TCR beta signatures.

Each CDR3 protein is one row after TCRdb ran MiXCR on the reads. This table has about 900,000 distinct CDR3 sequences, 31% appearing once. For this clonotype: Its matching antigen is unknown.

Sequencing used cultured CD8+ T cells from PBMCs, obtained from culture after CMV antigen stimulation. The origin of this receptor is a human donor in good health (CMV status not recorded). Some clones in this sample may be carry-over from other donors' samples.

CDR3 nucleotides: TGCGCCAGCAGCCGTACCGGGAGTCATCAAGAGACCCAGTACTTC. Its translation: CASSRTGSHQETQYF. The chain links TRBV4-1 to TRBJ2-5; the D gene is possibly TRBD2 (6 bases). This CDR3 has 15 residues. V dropped 4 bases and J dropped 2 bases, with 14 bases sitting between them. Germline V gives CDR1 MGHRA, CDR2 YSYEKL.